This T cell receptor beta chain came from a study of post-analysis software for immune sequencing data. Study in general: Some patients lacked subtype; others had relapsing-remitting, secondary progressive or progressive-relapsing disease. Points from the study as a whole: Controls showed significantly higher normalized Chao1 diversity than did multiple sclerosis patients. By F measure, samples from a shared preparation batch strongly co-clustered. Compared with controls, patients had more of roughly five TRBV segments, including TRBV5-6, TRBV5-1 and TRBV20-1.

Unique molecular identifiers had been added to the TCR beta cDNA libraries. When about 1 to 11 million T cells were used, they gave hundreds of thousands of cDNA molecules. TCRdb used MiXCR to reprocess the PCR reads, holding one entry per CDR3 protein. This table has 650,000 to 850,000 distinct CDR3 sequences, roughly 46% appearing once. This CDR3 comprises 15 residues. The V end was cut by 6 bases, the J end by 10 bases, with 19 bases between. This clonotype showed up just a few times. Its specificity is unknown. The sequence was obtained from a girl between 10 and 17 years old with multiple sclerosis. The sample comprised blood. The chain couples TRBV12-3 or TRBV12-4 to TRBJ1-6, with D possibly being TRBD1 (5 bases). CDR3 nucleotide sequence: TGTGCCAGCAGCCGAATGGGGGGATCAGGATCACCCCTCCACTTT. Translation gives CASSRMGGSGSPLHF.